This T cell receptor (beta chain) was recorded in a study of blood T cell repertoires in COVID-19. Study as a whole: Sample material is recorded as cDNA or gDNA derived from T cells, B-cell-depleted T cells, or PBMCs.

Losses at the gene ends were 0 bases for V and 4 bases for J; bases not matched to a gene: 4. Germline V gene sequence: CDR1 MGHDK, CDR2 SYGVNS. This CDR3 region has 17 residues. Per the original methods: Reference gene primer amplification gave nucleated cell count estimates. Data came from immunoSEQ multiplex PCR; TCRdb stores just in-frame clones and leaves some out. That table furnishes V, J and clone size, whereas the DNA furnished D and trimming. This sample yields fewer than 350,000 clones, of which about 89% are seen a single time; about 4.6% belongs to the top ten. The sequencing input was peripheral blood. The chain carries TRBV25-1 and TRBJ1-6, with 9 bases aligning to TRBD1. The sequence derives from a middle-aged man with acute or convalescent COVID-19. This chain's CDR3 is CASSEYPTGGYNSPLHF. The CDR3 region has the DNA TGTGCCAGCAGTGAATACCCGACAGGGGGTTATAATTCACCCCTCCACTTT.